These T cell receptor beta chains were read from a single sample in a study of blood T cell repertoires in COVID-19. Sequenced by immunoSEQ multiplex PCR; TCRdb stores in-frame clones only, minus some. The data hold some 80,000 clones, with 65% to 85% observed a single time. The material sequenced was peripheral blood. These receptors were obtained from a man aged 55 to 70 with active or convalescent COVID-19. Each CDR3 is given with its conserved first and last residue. The order of the fields is V gene, clone size, D gene, J gene, CDR3 protein, CDR3 DNA. A D gene is named only where the DNA matches it firmly. A clone size is listed for some rows: how often the clone was seen (once, few, many), or a class if it is expanded.

v_gene: TRBV7-9
abundance: NA
d_gene: TRBD1
j_gene: TRBJ1-1
CDR3aa: CASTQGARGQAFF
CDR3nt: TGTGCCAGCACCCAGGGGGCCAGGGGTCAAGCTTTCTTT

v_gene: TRBV29-1
abundance: NA
d_gene: NA
j_gene: TRBJ1-2
CDR3aa: CSVATRGGDGYTF
CDR3nt: TGCAGCGTTGCGACCAGGGGTGGGGATGGCTACACCTTC

v_gene: TRBV25-1
abundance: NA
d_gene: NA
j_gene: TRBJ2-3
CDR3aa: CASSAHRAGATDTQYF
CDR3nt: TGTGCCAGCAGTGCCCACCGGGCGGGGGCCACAGATACGCAGTATTTT

v_gene: TRBV18
abundance: NA
d_gene: TRBD1
j_gene: TRBJ2-1
CDR3aa: CASSPMTGVGSSYNEQFF
CDR3nt: TGTGCCAGCTCACCAATGACAGGGGTGGGGAGCTCCTACAATGAGCAGTTCTTC

v_gene: TRBV5-4
abundance: once
d_gene: TRBD1
j_gene: TRBJ2-2
CDR3aa: CASSSGQVTGELFF
CDR3nt: TGTGCCAGCAGTTCGGGACAGGTCACCGGGGAGCTGTTTTTT

v_gene: TRBV9
abundance: NA
d_gene: NA
j_gene: TRBJ1-1
CDR3aa: CASSGKSGAGNTEAFF
CDR3nt: TGTGCCAGCAGCGGGAAAAGCGGGGCGGGGAACACTGAAGCTTTCTTT

v_gene: TRBV5-8
abundance: few
d_gene: NA
j_gene: TRBJ2-1
CDR3aa: CASTLNRDEQFF
CDR3nt: TGTGCCAGCACCCTTAACCGCGATGAGCAGTTCTTC

v_gene: TRBV3-1/TRBV3-2
abundance: NA
d_gene: NA
j_gene: TRBJ2-7
CDR3aa: CASSQGVVAYEQYF
CDR3nt: TGTGCCAGCAGCCAAGGAGTAGTGGCCTACGAGCAGTACTTC

v_gene: TRBV5-4
abundance: once
d_gene: TRBD2
j_gene: TRBJ2-5
CDR3aa: CASSPKTSGGAETQYF
CDR3nt: TGTGCCAGCAGCCCAAAGACTAGCGGGGGGGCCGAGACCCAGTACTTC

v_gene: TRBV6-5
abundance: NA
d_gene: TRBD1
j_gene: TRBJ1-5
CDR3aa: CASSTTGGGGVPQHF
CDR3nt: TGTGCCAGCAGTACAACAGGGGGCGGTGGCGTGCCCCAGCATTTT

v_gene: TRBV3-1/TRBV3-2
abundance: NA
d_gene: NA
j_gene: TRBJ1-4
CDR3aa: CASSQRRGSNEKLFF
CDR3nt: TGTGCCAGCAGCCAACGCAGGGGAAGTAATGAAAAACTGTTTTTT

v_gene: TRBV5-4
abundance: NA
d_gene: NA
j_gene: TRBJ1-1
CDR3aa: CASSLEAGEAFF
CDR3nt: TGTGCCAGCAGCTTGGAGGCGGGTGAAGCTTTCTTT

v_gene: TRBV18
abundance: NA
d_gene: TRBD1
j_gene: TRBJ1-1
CDR3aa: CASSRDSANTEAFF
CDR3nt: TGTGCCAGCTCACGGGACAGTGCGAACACTGAAGCTTTCTTT

v_gene: TRBV7-8
abundance: NA
d_gene: NA
j_gene: TRBJ1-1
CDR3aa: CASSLGQMNTEAFF
CDR3nt: TGTGCCAGCAGCCTCGGACAGATGAACACTGAAGCTTTCTTT

v_gene: TRBV21-1
abundance: NA
d_gene: NA
j_gene: TRBJ2-3
CDR3aa: CASVGSGSRDTQYF
CDR3nt: NA

v_gene: TRBV5-1
abundance: few
d_gene: TRBD2
j_gene: TRBJ2-7
CDR3aa: CASSSGLAGVYEQYF
CDR3nt: TGCGCCAGCAGCTCGGGACTAGCGGGGGTCTACGAGCAGTACTTC

v_gene: TRBV7-7
abundance: once
d_gene: TRBD1
j_gene: TRBJ2-5
CDR3aa: CASSFGTGAQETQYF
CDR3nt: TGTGCTAGCAGCTTCGGGACAGGGGCGCAAGAGACCCAGTACTTC

v_gene: TRBV5-4
abundance: NA
d_gene: TRBD2
j_gene: TRBJ2-2
CDR3aa: CASSLVGLAGANANTGELFF
CDR3nt: TGTGCCAGCAGCTTGGTTGGACTAGCGGGGGCCAACGCGAACACCGGGGAGCTGTTTTTT

v_gene: TRBV14
abundance: NA
d_gene: TRBD1
j_gene: TRBJ1-2
CDR3aa: CASSPLDRGRNYGYTF
CDR3nt: TGTGCCAGCAGCCCTCTGGACAGGGGCCGGAACTATGGCTACACCTTC

v_gene: TRBV5-4
abundance: NA
d_gene: TRBD1
j_gene: TRBJ1-2
CDR3aa: CASSRALGQGRGYTF
CDR3nt: TGTGCCAGCAGCCGTGCCCTCGGACAGGGACGGGGCTACACCTTC

v_gene: TRBV19
abundance: NA
d_gene: TRBD1
j_gene: TRBJ2-5
CDR3aa: CASRNRQGAGETQYF
CDR3nt: TGTGCCAGTAGAAATAGGCAGGGGGCAGGAGAGACCCAGTACTTC

v_gene: TRBV10-1
abundance: NA
d_gene: NA
j_gene: TRBJ2-1
CDR3aa: CASTCPGETSNEQFF
CDR3nt: TGCGCCAGCACCTGCCCCGGGGAAACCAGCAATGAGCAGTTCTTC

v_gene: TRBV10-1
abundance: NA
d_gene: TRBD1
j_gene: TRBJ1-5
CDR3aa: CASRDRAGQPQHF
CDR3nt: TGCGCCAGCAGAGACAGGGCCGGTCAGCCCCAGCATTTT

v_gene: TRBV4-3
abundance: NA
d_gene: TRBD1
j_gene: TRBJ1-6
CDR3aa: CASSQGQVLSPLHF
CDR3nt: TGCGCCAGCAGCCAGGGACAGGTGCTTTCACCCCTCCACTTT

v_gene: TRBV4-1
abundance: NA
d_gene: TRBD1
j_gene: TRBJ1-1
CDR3aa: CASSQGQGATRGTEAFF
CDR3nt: TGCGCCAGCAGCCAAGGGCAGGGGGCCACGAGGGGCACTGAAGCTTTCTTT

v_gene: TRBV6-5
abundance: NA
d_gene: NA
j_gene: TRBJ1-2
CDR3aa: CASGQDFNYGYTF
CDR3nt: TGTGCCAGCGGGCAGGACTTTAACTATGGCTACACCTTC

v_gene: TRBV5-4
abundance: NA
d_gene: NA
j_gene: TRBJ1-2
CDR3aa: CASSLDRGEVYGYTF
CDR3nt: TGTGCCAGCAGCTTGGATAGAGGGGAGGTTTACGGCTACACCTTC

v_gene: TRBV7-2
abundance: NA
d_gene: TRBD2
j_gene: TRBJ2-1
CDR3aa: CASSSGIAGNNEQFF
CDR3nt: TGTGCCAGCAGCTCCGGAATAGCGGGGAACAATGAGCAGTTCTTC

v_gene: TRBV5-1
abundance: once
d_gene: NA
j_gene: TRBJ2-1
CDR3aa: CASSERDKYNEQFF
CDR3nt: TGCGCCAGCAGCGAGCGGGACAAATACAATGAGCAGTTCTTC

v_gene: TRBV5-4
abundance: few
d_gene: TRBD1
j_gene: TRBJ1-6
CDR3aa: CASSEQTGGNSPLHF
CDR3nt: TGTGCCAGCAGCGAACAAACAGGGGGCAATTCACCCCTCCACTTT

v_gene: TRBV6-4
abundance: NA
d_gene: TRBD2
j_gene: TRBJ2-1
CDR3aa: CASSESGGGNEQFF
CDR3nt: TGTGCCAGCAGTGAAAGCGGGGGGGGCAATGAGCAGTTCTTC

v_gene: TRBV20-1
abundance: NA
d_gene: NA
j_gene: TRBJ2-3
CDR3aa: CSAPEVDTQYF
CDR3nt: TGCAGTGCCCCAGAGGTGGATACGCAGTATTTT

v_gene: TRBV6-5
abundance: NA
d_gene: NA
j_gene: TRBJ1-5
CDR3aa: CAAGGDSNQPQHF
CDR3nt: TGTGCCGCAGGAGGGGATAGCAATCAGCCCCAGCATTTT

v_gene: TRBV24-1
abundance: once
d_gene: TRBD2
j_gene: TRBJ2-7
CDR3aa: CATSVLSAGVRHEQYF
CDR3nt: TGTGCCACCAGTGTCCTATCCGCGGGGGTGCGGCACGAGCAGTACTTC

v_gene: TRBV19
abundance: NA
d_gene: NA
j_gene: TRBJ1-5
CDR3aa: CASSIGRRLSNQPQHF
CDR3nt: TGTGCCAGTAGTATAGGTCGCCGACTAAGCAATCAGCCCCAGCATTTT

v_gene: TRBV21-1
abundance: once
d_gene: NA
j_gene: TRBJ1-5
CDR3aa: CASSTGHFSPQHF
CDR3nt: TGTGCCAGCTCCACGGGACATTTTTCGCCCCAGCATTTT

v_gene: TRBV6-5
abundance: NA
d_gene: NA
j_gene: TRBJ1-6
CDR3aa: CASSYSRGGTPLHF
CDR3nt: TGTGCCAGCAGTTACTCGAGGGGGGGGACACCCCTCCACTTT

v_gene: TRBV5-1
abundance: NA
d_gene: TRBD1
j_gene: TRBJ2-5
CDR3aa: CASSLDRAQETQYF
CDR3nt: TGCGCCAGCAGCCTCGACAGGGCCCAAGAGACCCAGTACTTC

v_gene: TRBV4-2
abundance: NA
d_gene: TRBD2
j_gene: TRBJ2-2
CDR3aa: CASSQMGGGNTGELFF
CDR3nt: TGTGCCAGCAGCCAGATGGGCGGGGGGAACACCGGGGAGCTGTTTTTT

v_gene: TRBV4-1
abundance: NA
d_gene: NA
j_gene: TRBJ1-1
CDR3aa: CASGSRATEAFF
CDR3nt: TGCGCCAGCGGGAGTCGTGCCACTGAAGCTTTCTTT

v_gene: TRBV19
abundance: NA
d_gene: TRBD1
j_gene: TRBJ1-1
CDR3aa: CASSPGQGGNTEAFF
CDR3nt: TGTGCCAGCTCCCCGGGACAGGGGGGTAACACTGAAGCTTTCTTT

v_gene: TRBV19
abundance: NA
d_gene: TRBD1
j_gene: TRBJ1-6
CDR3aa: CASSLGTGGVSPLHF
CDR3nt: TGTGCCAGTAGTCTGGGGACAGGGGGCGTTTCACCCCTCCACTTT

v_gene: TRBV19
abundance: NA
d_gene: TRBD1
j_gene: TRBJ1-1
CDR3aa: CASSRQGKGTEAFF
CDR3nt: TGTGCCAGTAGCCGACAGGGAAAAGGCACTGAAGCTTTCTTT

v_gene: TRBV18
abundance: NA
d_gene: NA
j_gene: TRBJ2-3
CDR3aa: CASSPSTDTQYF
CDR3nt: TGTGCCAGCTCACCCTCCACAGATACGCAGTATTTT

v_gene: TRBV9
abundance: NA
d_gene: TRBD2
j_gene: TRBJ2-3
CDR3aa: CASSEGGGARTDTQYF
CDR3nt: TGTGCCAGCAGCGAGGGCGGGGGGGCCCGCACAGATACGCAGTATTTT

v_gene: TRBV6-5
abundance: NA
d_gene: TRBD1
j_gene: TRBJ2-3
CDR3aa: CASGQGTDTQYF
CDR3nt: TGTGCCAGCGGACAGGGAACAGATACGCAGTATTTT

v_gene: TRBV21-1
abundance: NA
d_gene: NA
j_gene: TRBJ1-4
CDR3aa: CASSKAGNRAEKLFF
CDR3nt: TGTGCCAGCAGCAAAGCGGGTAACAGGGCTGAAAAACTGTTTTTT

v_gene: TRBV30
abundance: NA
d_gene: NA
j_gene: TRBJ1-5
CDR3aa: CAWSVPQTYQPQHF
CDR3nt: TGTGCCTGGAGTGTACCGCAGACTTATCAGCCCCAGCATTTT

v_gene: TRBV5-6
abundance: NA
d_gene: TRBD1
j_gene: TRBJ2-5
CDR3aa: CASSLPGGAETQYF
CDR3nt: TGTGCCAGCAGCTTACCAGGGGGTGCCGAGACCCAGTACTTC

v_gene: TRBV27
abundance: NA
d_gene: NA
j_gene: TRBJ1-5
CDR3aa: CASSYRDGKGPQHF
CDR3nt: TGTGCCAGCAGTTACCGTGACGGGAAGGGGCCCCAGCATTTT

v_gene: TRBV6-6
abundance: NA
d_gene: TRBD2
j_gene: TRBJ2-5
CDR3aa: CASSYSQRGQETQYF
CDR3nt: TGTGCCAGCAGTTACTCGCAGCGGGGACAAGAGACCCAGTACTTC

v_gene: TRBV6-6
abundance: NA
d_gene: NA
j_gene: TRBJ1-1
CDR3aa: CASRQTVNTEAFF
CDR3nt: TGTGCCAGCAGACAGACGGTGAACACTGAAGCTTTCTTT

v_gene: TRBV11-2
abundance: NA
d_gene: NA
j_gene: TRBJ1-6
CDR3aa: CASTAPGSSGNSPLHF
CDR3nt: TGTGCCAGCACCGCTCCCGGGAGCTCGGGGAATTCACCCCTCCACTTT

v_gene: TRBV7-6
abundance: NA
d_gene: TRBD2
j_gene: TRBJ2-2
CDR3aa: CASSSLSGGALRTGELFF
CDR3nt: TGTGCCAGCAGCTCTCTTAGCGGGGGGGCCTTAAGGACCGGGGAGCTGTTTTTT

v_gene: TRBV5-4
abundance: NA
d_gene: NA
j_gene: TRBJ2-3
CDR3aa: CASSPAGQGGADTQYF
CDR3nt: TGTGCCAGCAGCCCGGCAGGGCAGGGGGGAGCAGATACGCAGTATTTT

v_gene: TRBV19
abundance: NA
d_gene: NA
j_gene: TRBJ2-3
CDR3aa: CASTPFGGGPYTDTQYF
CDR3nt: TGTGCCAGTACCCCGTTTGGGGGGGGGCCATACACAGATACGCAGTATTTT

v_gene: TRBV18
abundance: NA
d_gene: TRBD1
j_gene: TRBJ1-5
CDR3aa: CASSPGTGHDQPQHF
CDR3nt: TGTGCCAGCTCACCCGGGACAGGGCATGACCAGCCCCAGCATTTT

v_gene: TRBV9
abundance: NA
d_gene: NA
j_gene: TRBJ2-5
CDR3aa: CASSSGQIQETQYF
CDR3nt: TGTGCCAGCAGCTCCGGACAGATCCAAGAGACCCAGTACTTC

v_gene: TRBV14
abundance: NA
d_gene: NA
j_gene: TRBJ1-6
CDR3aa: CASSLLGGNSPLHF
CDR3nt: TGTGCCAGCAGCCTCCTTGGGGGGAATTCACCCCTCCACTTT